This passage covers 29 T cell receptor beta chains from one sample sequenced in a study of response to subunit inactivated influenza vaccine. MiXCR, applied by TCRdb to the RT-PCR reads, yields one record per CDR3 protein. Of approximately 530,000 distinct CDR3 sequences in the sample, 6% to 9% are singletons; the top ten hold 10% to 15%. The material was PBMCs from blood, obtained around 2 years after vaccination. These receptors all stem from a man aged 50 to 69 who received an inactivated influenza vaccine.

The CDR3 region has the DNA TGTGCCAGCAGCCTCAGGACAGATGGCTACGAGCAGTACTTC. It yields the protein CASSLRTDGYEQYF. The gene calls are TRBV4-2 and TRBJ2-7; D is possibly TRBD1 (6 bases). Trimming cost V 4 bases and J 3 bases, with 13 bases left between them. Germline-derived CDR1 and CDR2 are LGHNA and YNFKEQ. The CDR3 extends over 14 amino acids.

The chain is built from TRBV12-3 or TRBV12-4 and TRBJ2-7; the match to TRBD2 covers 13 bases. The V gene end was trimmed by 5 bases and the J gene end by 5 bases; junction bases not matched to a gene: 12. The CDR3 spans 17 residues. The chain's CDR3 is CASSPYLLAGGPHEQYF. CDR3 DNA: TGTGCCAGCAGTCCATACCTACTAGCGGGGGGGCCCCACGAGCAGTACTTC.

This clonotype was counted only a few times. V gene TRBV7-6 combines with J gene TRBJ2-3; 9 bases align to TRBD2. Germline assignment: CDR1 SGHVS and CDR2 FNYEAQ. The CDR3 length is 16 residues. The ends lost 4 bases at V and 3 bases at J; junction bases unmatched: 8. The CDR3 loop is CASSSISSGTTDTQYF. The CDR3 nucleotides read TGTGCCAGCAGCTCTATATCTAGCGGGACTACAGATACGCAGTATTTT.

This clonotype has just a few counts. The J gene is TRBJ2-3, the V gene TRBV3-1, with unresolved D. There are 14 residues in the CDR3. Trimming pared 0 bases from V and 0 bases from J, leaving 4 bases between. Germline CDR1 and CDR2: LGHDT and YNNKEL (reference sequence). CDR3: CASSQEMSTDTQYF. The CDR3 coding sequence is TGTGCCAGCAGCCAAGAGATGAGCACAGATACGCAGTATTTT.

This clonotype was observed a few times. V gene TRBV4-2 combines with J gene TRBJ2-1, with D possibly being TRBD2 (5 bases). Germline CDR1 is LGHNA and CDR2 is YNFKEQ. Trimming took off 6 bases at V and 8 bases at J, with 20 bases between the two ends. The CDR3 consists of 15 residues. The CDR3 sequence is CASRIRLAGPDEQFF. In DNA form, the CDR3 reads TGTGCCAGCAGGATCAGACTTGCGGGCCCCGATGAGCAGTTCTTC.

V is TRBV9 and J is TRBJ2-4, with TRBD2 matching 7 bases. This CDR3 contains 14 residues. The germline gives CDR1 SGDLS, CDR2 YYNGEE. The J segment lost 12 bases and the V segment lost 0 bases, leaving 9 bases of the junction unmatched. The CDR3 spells CASSVALTSHNQYF. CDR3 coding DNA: TGTGCCAGCAGCGTAGCTCTGACTAGCCACAATCAGTACTTC.

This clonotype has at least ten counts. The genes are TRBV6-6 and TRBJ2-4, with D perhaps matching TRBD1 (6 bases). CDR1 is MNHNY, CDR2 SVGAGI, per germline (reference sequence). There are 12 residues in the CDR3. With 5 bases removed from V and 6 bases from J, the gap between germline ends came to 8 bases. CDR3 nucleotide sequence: TGTGCCAGCAGTCCACAGGGAAACATTCAGTACTTC. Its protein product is CASSPQGNIQYF.

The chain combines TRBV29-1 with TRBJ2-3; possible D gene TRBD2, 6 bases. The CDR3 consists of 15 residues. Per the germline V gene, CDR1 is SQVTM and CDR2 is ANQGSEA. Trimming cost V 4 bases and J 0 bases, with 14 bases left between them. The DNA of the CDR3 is TGCAGCGTTGCCATCGGGGGATCTAGCACAGATACGCAGTATTTT. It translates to CSVAIGGSSTDTQYF.

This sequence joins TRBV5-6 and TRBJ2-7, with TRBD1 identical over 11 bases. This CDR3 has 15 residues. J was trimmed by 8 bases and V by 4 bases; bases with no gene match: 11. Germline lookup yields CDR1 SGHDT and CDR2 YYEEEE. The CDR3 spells CASSVPGQGDIKQYF. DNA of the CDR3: TGTGCCAGCAGCGTCCCGGGACAGGGGGATATCAAGCAGTACTTC.

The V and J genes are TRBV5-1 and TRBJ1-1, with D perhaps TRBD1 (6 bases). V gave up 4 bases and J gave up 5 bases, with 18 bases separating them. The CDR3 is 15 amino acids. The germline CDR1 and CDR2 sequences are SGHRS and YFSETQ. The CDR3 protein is CASSPAITGRTEAFF. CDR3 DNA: TGCGCCAGCAGCCCGGCGATTACAGGGAGGACTGAAGCTTTCTTT.

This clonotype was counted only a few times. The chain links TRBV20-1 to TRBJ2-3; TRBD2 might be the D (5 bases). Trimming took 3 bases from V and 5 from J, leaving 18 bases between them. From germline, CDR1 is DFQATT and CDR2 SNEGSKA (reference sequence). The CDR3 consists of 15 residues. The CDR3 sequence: CSARGGPMRVDTQYF. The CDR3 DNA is TGCAGTGCTAGGGGCGGGCCTATGAGGGTAGATACGCAGTATTTT.

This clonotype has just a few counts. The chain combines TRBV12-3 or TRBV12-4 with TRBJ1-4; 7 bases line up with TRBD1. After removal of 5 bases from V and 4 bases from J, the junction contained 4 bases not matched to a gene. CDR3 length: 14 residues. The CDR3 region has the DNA TGTGCCAGCAGTCGACAGGGACTTAATGAAAAACTGTTTTTT. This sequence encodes CASSRQGLNEKLFF.

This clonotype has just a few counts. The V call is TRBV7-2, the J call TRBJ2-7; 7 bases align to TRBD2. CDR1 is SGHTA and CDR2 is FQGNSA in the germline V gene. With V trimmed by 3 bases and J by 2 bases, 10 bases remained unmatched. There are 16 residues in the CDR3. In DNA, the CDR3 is TGTGCCAGCAGCTTTCAGGGAGGGCTCCTTGCCTACGAGCAGTACTTC. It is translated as CASSFQGGLLAYEQYF.

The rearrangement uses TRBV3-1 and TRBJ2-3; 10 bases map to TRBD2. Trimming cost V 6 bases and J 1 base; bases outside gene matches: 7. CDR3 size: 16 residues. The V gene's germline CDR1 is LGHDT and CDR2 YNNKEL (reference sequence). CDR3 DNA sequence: TGTGCCAGCAGTCCGCTAGCGGGGGCCGGCACAGATACGCAGTATTTT. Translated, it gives CASSPLAGAGTDTQYF.

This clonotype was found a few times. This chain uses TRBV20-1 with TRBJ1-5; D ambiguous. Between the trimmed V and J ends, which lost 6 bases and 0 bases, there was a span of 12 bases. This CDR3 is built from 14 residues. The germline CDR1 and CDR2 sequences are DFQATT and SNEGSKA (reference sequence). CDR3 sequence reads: CSAIRSYSNQPQHF. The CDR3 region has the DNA TGCAGTGCCATACGGTCGTATAGCAATCAGCCCCAGCATTTT.

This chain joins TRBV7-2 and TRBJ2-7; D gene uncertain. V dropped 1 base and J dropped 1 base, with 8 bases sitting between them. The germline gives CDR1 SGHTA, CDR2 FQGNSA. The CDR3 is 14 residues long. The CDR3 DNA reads TGTGCCAGCAGCTTAGGGTACGCTTCCTACGAGCAGTACTTC. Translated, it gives CASSLGYASYEQYF.

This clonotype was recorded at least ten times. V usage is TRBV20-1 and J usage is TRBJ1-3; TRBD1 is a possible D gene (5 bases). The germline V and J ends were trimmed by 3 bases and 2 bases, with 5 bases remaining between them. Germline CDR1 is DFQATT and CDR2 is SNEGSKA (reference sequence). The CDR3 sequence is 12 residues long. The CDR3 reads CSARGAGNTIYF. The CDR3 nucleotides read TGCAGTGCTAGGGGGGCTGGAAACACCATATATTTT.

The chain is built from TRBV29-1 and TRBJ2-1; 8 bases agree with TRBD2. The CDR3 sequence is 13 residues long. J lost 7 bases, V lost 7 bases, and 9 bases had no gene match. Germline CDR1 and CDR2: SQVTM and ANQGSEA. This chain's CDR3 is CSAPSPGGNEQFF. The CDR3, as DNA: TGCAGCGCCCCCTCCCCGGGGGGGAATGAGCAGTTCTTC.

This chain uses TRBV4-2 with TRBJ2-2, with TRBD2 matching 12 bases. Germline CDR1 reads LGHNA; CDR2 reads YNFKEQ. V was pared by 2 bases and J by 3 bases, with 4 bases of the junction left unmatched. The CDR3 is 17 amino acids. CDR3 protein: CASSQLAGGPDTGELFF. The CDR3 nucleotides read TGTGCCAGCAGCCAACTAGCGGGAGGGCCAGACACCGGGGAGCTGTTTTTT.

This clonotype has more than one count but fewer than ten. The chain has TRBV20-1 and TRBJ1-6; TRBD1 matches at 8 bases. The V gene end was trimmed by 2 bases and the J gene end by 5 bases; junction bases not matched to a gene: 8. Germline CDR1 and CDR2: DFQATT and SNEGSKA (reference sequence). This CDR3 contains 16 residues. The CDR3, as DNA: TGCAGTGCTAGATCAAAACCGGGACAGGATAATTCACCCCTCCACTTT. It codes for CSARSKPGQDNSPLHF.

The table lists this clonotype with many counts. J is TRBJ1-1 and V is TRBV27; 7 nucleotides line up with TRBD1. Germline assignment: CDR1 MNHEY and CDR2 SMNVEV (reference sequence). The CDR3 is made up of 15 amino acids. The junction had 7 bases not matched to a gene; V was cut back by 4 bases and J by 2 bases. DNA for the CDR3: TGTGCCAGCAGTTACCTCGGGACAGCAAACACTGAAGCTTTCTTT. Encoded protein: CASSYLGTANTEAFF.

CDR3 sequence reads: CASRRQEGSTQPQHF. CDR3 nucleotides: TGTGCCAGCAGGCGTCAGGAGGGTAGTACTCAGCCCCAGCATTTT. The V call is TRBV6-1, the J call TRBJ1-5; D call uncertain. The CDR3 has 15 amino acids. CDR1 is MNHNS and CDR2 is SASEGT in the germline V gene. Between the trimmed V and J ends, which lost 6 bases and 6 bases, there was a span of 18 bases.

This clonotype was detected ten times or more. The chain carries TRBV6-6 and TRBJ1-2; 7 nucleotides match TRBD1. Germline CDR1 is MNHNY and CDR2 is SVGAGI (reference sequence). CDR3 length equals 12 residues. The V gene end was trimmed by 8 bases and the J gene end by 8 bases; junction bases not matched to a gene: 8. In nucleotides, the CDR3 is TGTGCCAGCCTTGACAGGGCGGCGGGCTACACCTTC. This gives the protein CASLDRAAGYTF.

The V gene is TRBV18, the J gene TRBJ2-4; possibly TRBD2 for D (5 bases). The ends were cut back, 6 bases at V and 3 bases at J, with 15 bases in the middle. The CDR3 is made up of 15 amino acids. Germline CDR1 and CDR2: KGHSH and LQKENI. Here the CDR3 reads CASSPVVGVKNIQYF. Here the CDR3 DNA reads TGTGCCAGCTCCCCCGTAGTGGGAGTCAAAAACATTCAGTACTTC.

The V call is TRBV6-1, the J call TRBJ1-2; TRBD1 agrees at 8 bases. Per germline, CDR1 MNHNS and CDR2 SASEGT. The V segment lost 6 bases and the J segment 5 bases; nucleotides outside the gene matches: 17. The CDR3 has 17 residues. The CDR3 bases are TGTGCCAGCAGCCCTCTGATAGGGCAGGGGGCCGGTTATGGCTACACCTTC. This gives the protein CASSPLIGQGAGYGYTF.

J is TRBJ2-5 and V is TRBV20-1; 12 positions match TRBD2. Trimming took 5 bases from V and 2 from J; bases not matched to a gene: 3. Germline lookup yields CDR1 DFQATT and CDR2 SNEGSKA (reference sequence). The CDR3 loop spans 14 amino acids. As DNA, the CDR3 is TGCAGTGCTGGACTAGCGGGGAGGCAAGAGACCCAGTACTTC. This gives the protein CSAGLAGRQETQYF.

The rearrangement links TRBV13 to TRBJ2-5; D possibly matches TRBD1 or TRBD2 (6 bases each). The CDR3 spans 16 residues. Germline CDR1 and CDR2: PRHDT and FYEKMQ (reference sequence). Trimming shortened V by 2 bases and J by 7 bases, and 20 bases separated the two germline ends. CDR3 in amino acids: CASSLSGGPTLGTQYF. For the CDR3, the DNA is TGTGCCAGCAGCTTATCTGGGGGGCCCACCTTAGGGACCCAGTACTTC.

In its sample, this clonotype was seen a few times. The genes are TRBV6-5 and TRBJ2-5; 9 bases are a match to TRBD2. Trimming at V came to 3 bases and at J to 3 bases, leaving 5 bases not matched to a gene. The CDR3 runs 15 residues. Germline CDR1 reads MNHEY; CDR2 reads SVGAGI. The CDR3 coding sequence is TGTGCCAGCAGTTATCTAGCGGGATATAAAGAGACCCAGTACTTC. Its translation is CASSYLAGYKETQYF.

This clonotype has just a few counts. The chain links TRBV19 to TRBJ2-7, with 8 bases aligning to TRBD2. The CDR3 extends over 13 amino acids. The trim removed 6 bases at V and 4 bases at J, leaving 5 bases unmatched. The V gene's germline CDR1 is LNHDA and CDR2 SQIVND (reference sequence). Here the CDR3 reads CASSRREVYEQYF. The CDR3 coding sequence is TGTGCCAGTAGCCGGCGGGAGGTGTACGAGCAGTACTTC.